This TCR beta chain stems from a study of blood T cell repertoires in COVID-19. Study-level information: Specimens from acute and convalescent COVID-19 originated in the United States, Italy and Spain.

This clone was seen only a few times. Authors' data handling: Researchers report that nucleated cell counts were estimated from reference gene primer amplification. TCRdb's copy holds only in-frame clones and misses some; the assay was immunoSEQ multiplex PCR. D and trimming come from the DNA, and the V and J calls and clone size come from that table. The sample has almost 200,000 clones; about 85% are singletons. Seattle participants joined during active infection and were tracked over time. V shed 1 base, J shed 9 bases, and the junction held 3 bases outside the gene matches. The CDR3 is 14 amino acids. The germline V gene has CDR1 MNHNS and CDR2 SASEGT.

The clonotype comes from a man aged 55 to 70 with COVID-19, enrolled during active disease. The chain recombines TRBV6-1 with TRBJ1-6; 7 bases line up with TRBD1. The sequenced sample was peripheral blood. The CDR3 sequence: CASSEERGRSPLHF. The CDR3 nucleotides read TGTGCCAGCAGTGAAGAAAGGGGGCGTTCACCCCTCCACTTT.